This T cell receptor beta chain was recovered during a study of cytomegalovirus exposure and HLA in healthy donors. V lost 2 bases, J lost 0 bases, and 20 bases lay in between. The CDR3 extends over 19 amino acids. Germline lookup yields CDR1 SGHAT and CDR2 FQNNGV. The PCR made use of 60 Vbeta and 13 Jbeta primers. TCRdb's copy holds only in-frame clones and misses some; the assay was immunoSEQ multiplex PCR. The table includes about 110,000 clones, about 70% detected once. The chain links TRBV11-2 to TRBJ1-3; D unclear. The receptor was derived from a female donor in good health and CMV-seronegative. The sample was PBMCs. CDR3 sequence: CASSLKIGSGGFSGNTIYF. Here the CDR3 DNA reads TGTGCCAGCAGCTTAAAAATTGGGTCCGGCGGGTTCTCTGGAAACACCATATATTTT.